These 18 T cell receptor beta chains were sequenced from one sample in a study of cytomegalovirus exposure and HLA in healthy donors. Vbeta (60) and Jbeta (13) primers were used in the PCR. Some clones are missing from TCRdb's copy, which holds only in-frame ones; the method was immunoSEQ multiplex PCR. The data hold fewer than 300,000 clones, with 80% to 90% observed a single time. The sample consisted of PBMCs. The source is a man aged 35 to 55 in good health and CMV-seropositive.

The chain links TRBV28 to TRBJ2-3; 8 nucleotides align to TRBD1. The V segment lost 4 bases and the J segment 3 bases; nucleotides outside the gene matches: 6. CDR3 size: 15 residues. Germline CDR1 and CDR2: MDHEN and SYDVKM. The CDR3 here is CASSSPGGGTDTQYF. CDR3 DNA: TGTGCCAGCAGTTCCCCAGGGGGCGGGACAGATACGCAGTATTTT.

The chain combines TRBV18 with TRBJ2-1; 14 bases map to TRBD2. The CDR3 spans 18 residues. J was trimmed by 7 bases and V by 3 bases; bases with no gene match: 11. CDR1 is KGHSH, CDR2 LQKENI, per germline. The DNA of the CDR3 is TGTGCCAGCTCACCTAATAGAGGACTAGCGGGAGGATTAAATGAGCAGTTCTTC. It yields the protein CASSPNRGLAGGLNEQFF.

The chain employs TRBV7-9 and TRBJ2-1, with 7 positions matching TRBD1. CDR1 and CDR2 (germline): SEHNR, FQNEAQ (reference sequence). Germline trimming cut 1 base from V and 8 bases from J; bases unmatched to any gene: 2. This CDR3 has 13 amino acids. In nucleotides, the CDR3 is TGTGCCAGCAGCTTAGGACAGGGCTATGAGCAGTTCTTC. Protein sequence: CASSLGQGYEQFF.

V is TRBV2 and J is TRBJ1-1; D possibly corresponds to TRBD1 (5 bases). V lost 8 bases and J lost 4, with 11 bases in between. Germline values: CDR1 SNHLY, CDR2 FYNNEI. The CDR3 is made up of 12 amino acids. The CDR3 protein is CASLWGATEAFF. The CDR3 DNA sequence: TGTGCCAGCCTATGGGGCGCCACTGAAGCTTTCTTT.

The chain joins TRBV6-6 to TRBJ2-2; 7 positions match TRBD2. CDR3 size: 16 residues. V gave up 0 bases and J gave up 1 base; unmatched junction bases: 2. Germline V gives CDR1 MNHNY, CDR2 SVGAGI (reference sequence). The chain's CDR3 is CASSYSPSGNTGELFF. The CDR3 DNA reads as TGTGCCAGCAGTTACTCTCCTAGCGGGAACACCGGGGAGCTGTTTTTT.

The chain couples TRBV11-3 to TRBJ2-5; TRBD2 matches 14 bases. Trimming took 1 base from V and 5 from J; bases not matched to a gene: 3. The CDR3 sequence is 16 residues long. CDR1 and CDR2 (germline): SGHNT, YENEEA. Written as DNA, the CDR3 is TGTGCCAGCAGCTTAGTTGGGACTAGCGGGAGCGAGACCCAGTACTTC. Translation gives CASSLVGTSGSETQYF.

The V and J genes are TRBV28 and TRBJ2-7; 8 bases match TRBD1. This CDR3 contains 15 residues. Germline trimming cut 6 bases from V and 3 bases from J; bases unmatched to any gene: 10. Germline CDR1 reads MDHEN; CDR2 reads SYDVKM. Here the CDR3 DNA reads TGTGCCAGCAGGACCCCCGGGACAGGCCTCTACGAGCAGTACTTC. It is translated as CASRTPGTGLYEQYF.

V and J are TRBV29-1 and TRBJ2-3; tentative D call: TRBD1 (5 bases). Trimming removed 4 bases at V and 2 bases at J, with 13 bases between. The germline V gene has CDR1 SQVTM and CDR2 ANQGSEA. This CDR3 is 14 amino acids long. CDR3 DNA: TGCAGCGTTGCGGGCCAGGGATACACAGATACGCAGTATTTT. This sequence encodes CSVAGQGYTDTQYF.

The chain is built from TRBV9 and TRBJ2-6, with unresolved D. This CDR3 comprises 16 residues. Germline V gives CDR1 SGDLS, CDR2 YYNGEE. V shed 0 bases and J shed 0 bases, with 7 bases lying between them. Here the CDR3 DNA reads TGTGCCAGCAGCGTAGAACCGAGCTCTGGGGCCAACGTCCTGACTTTC. This sequence encodes CASSVEPSSGANVLTF.

The rearrangement joins TRBV5-6 to TRBJ2-6; D gene unclear. With 2 bases removed from V and 0 bases from J, the gap between germline ends came to 12 bases. The CDR3 covers 17 residues. Germline CDR1 SGHDT, CDR2 YYEEEE. CDR3 DNA: TGTGCCAGCAGCTTTTTCAGATCCGACTCTGGGGCCAACGTCCTGACTTTC. Protein product: CASSFFRSDSGANVLTF.

The chain links TRBV7-3 to TRBJ2-1; possible D gene TRBD2, 6 bases. With 0 bases removed from V and 2 bases from J, the gap between germline ends came to 8 bases. The germline V gene encodes CDR1 SGHTA and CDR2 FQGTGA. This CDR3 spans 15 amino acids. CDR3: CASSLTGTAYNEQFF. DNA for the CDR3: TGTGCCAGCAGCTTAACCGGGACTGCCTACAATGAGCAGTTCTTC.

The chain links TRBV15 to TRBJ2-2, with D tentatively TRBD1 (5 bases). Germline loops: CDR1 LNHNV, CDR2 YYDKDF (reference sequence). Trimming cost V 5 bases and J 6 bases, with 10 bases left between them. The CDR3 contains 13 residues. CDR3 nucleotides: TGTGCCACCAGCCAGCAGGGTCCCGGGGAGCTGTTTTTT. Translated, it gives CATSQQGPGELFF.

The rearrangement links TRBV4-2 to TRBJ2-7; TRBD2 aligns across 12 bases. CDR3 length equals 16 residues. Germline V gene lookup returns CDR1 LGHNA and CDR2 YNFKEQ. J lost 6 bases, V lost 3 bases, and 9 bases had no gene match. The CDR3: CASSHPRLAGDSEQYF. The CDR3 nucleotides read TGTGCCAGCAGCCATCCGAGACTAGCGGGAGATTCCGAGCAGTACTTC.

CDR3 residues: CASAGMNNEQFF. The CDR3 DNA sequence: TGTGCCAGCGCCGGGATGAACAATGAGCAGTTCTTC. The chain uses TRBV27 and TRBJ2-1; perhaps TRBD2 as D (5 bases). CDR1 is MNHEY and CDR2 is SMNVEV in the germline V gene (reference sequence). This CDR3 spans 12 amino acids. Trimming cost V 8 bases and J 5 bases, with 10 bases left between them.

The V call is TRBV4-1, the J call TRBJ2-5; 10 positions agree with TRBD1. CDR1 MGHRA and CDR2 YSYEKL come from the germline V gene. V was clipped by 1 base and J by 5 bases; unmatched bases: 10. CDR3 length: 17 residues. CDR3 loop: CASSQVHGTGAGETQYF. The CDR3 DNA reads TGCGCCAGCAGCCAAGTGCACGGGACAGGGGCGGGGGAGACCCAGTACTTC.

The V gene is TRBV7-9, the J gene TRBJ1-2, with 9 bases that match TRBD1. Trimming at V came to 2 bases and at J to 4 bases, leaving 5 bases not matched to a gene. CDR3 length: 15 residues. Germline CDR1 is SEHNR and CDR2 is FQNEAQ (reference sequence). The CDR3 nucleotides read TGTGCCAGCAGCTTACGGGACAGGGCGGGCTATGGCTACACCTTC. As protein: CASSLRDRAGYGYTF.

The rearrangement uses TRBV6-6 and TRBJ1-5; 8 positions agree with TRBD1. The V gene's germline CDR1 is MNHNY and CDR2 SVGAGI (reference sequence). V shed 7 bases, J shed 4 bases, and the junction held 6 bases outside the gene matches. The CDR3 is made up of 14 amino acids. The CDR3 sequence: CASMTGEGNQPQHF. In DNA, the CDR3 is TGTGCCAGCATGACAGGGGAGGGGAATCAGCCCCAGCATTTT.

The chain joins TRBV5-1 to TRBJ1-5; D possibly corresponds to TRBD1 (6 bases). CDR1 and CDR2 (germline): SGHRS, YFSETQ. The V end lost 5 bases, the J end lost 4 bases, and 10 bases lay between the germline ends. This CDR3 is 13 amino acids long. In DNA form, the CDR3 reads TGCGCCAGCAGTGGGGGGGCAAATCAGCCCCAGCATTTT. It specifies CASSGGANQPQHF.